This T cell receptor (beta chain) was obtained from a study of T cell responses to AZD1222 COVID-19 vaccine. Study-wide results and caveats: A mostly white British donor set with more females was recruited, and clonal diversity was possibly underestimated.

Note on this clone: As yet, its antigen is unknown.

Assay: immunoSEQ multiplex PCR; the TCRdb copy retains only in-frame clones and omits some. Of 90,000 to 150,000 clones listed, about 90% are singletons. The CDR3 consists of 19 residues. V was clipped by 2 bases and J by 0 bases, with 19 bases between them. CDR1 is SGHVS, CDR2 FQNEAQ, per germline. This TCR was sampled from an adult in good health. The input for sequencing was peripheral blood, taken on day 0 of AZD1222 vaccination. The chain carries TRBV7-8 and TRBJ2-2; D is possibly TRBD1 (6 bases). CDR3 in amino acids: CASSLTYPGQMTNTGELFF. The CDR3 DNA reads TGTGCCAGCAGCTTAACTTACCCGGGACAAATGACGAACACCGGGGAGCTGTTTTTT.